These T cell receptor beta chains were read from a single sample in a study of blood T cell repertoires in COVID-19. Sequencing was performed with immunoSEQ multiplex PCR; in TCRdb, only in-frame clones are kept and a portion is missing. Counted here are some 290,000 clones, under 90% occurring once; the ten biggest clones make up around 3.2%. Sample: peripheral blood. The source is a woman between 55 and 75 years old with active or convalescent COVID-19. Each CDR3 is given with its conserved first and last residue. D genes are given only for firm matches. Size is stated for part of the rows, as once, few or many counts, or as a class when the clone is expanded.

v_call	d_call	clone_size	j_call	cdr3_aa	cdr3_nt
TRBV21-1	NA	NA	TRBJ1-2	CASSKRSLYGYTF	TGTGCCAGCAGCAAACGAAGCCTCTATGGCTACACCTTC
TRBV10-1	NA	NA	TRBJ2-7	CASSLQLGPYEQYF	TGCGCCAGCAGCCTCCAATTGGGGCCCTACGAGCAGTACTTC
TRBV10-3	NA	NA	TRBJ1-4	CAISLNREEKLFF	TGTGCCATCAGTCTAAACAGGGAGGAAAAACTGTTTTTT
TRBV30	TRBD1	NA	TRBJ1-4	CARGQAGITNEKLFF	TGTGCCCGCGGACAGGCCGGAATCACTAATGAAAAACTGTTTTTT
TRBV9	NA	NA	TRBJ1-4	CASSVALGETNEKLFF	TGTGCCAGCAGCGTAGCACTCGGGGAGACTAATGAAAAACTGTTTTTT
TRBV4-3	TRBD1	NA	TRBJ1-3	CASSQAHRGYTIYF	TGCGCCAGCAGCCAAGCCCACAGGGGCTACACCATATATTTT
TRBV7-9	NA	NA	TRBJ2-7	CASRGKQGSGLEQYF	TGTGCCAGCAGGGGGAAACAGGGCTCCGGACTCGAGCAGTACTTC
TRBV7-2	NA	many	TRBJ1-2	CASSLTGTRSNYGYTF	TGTGCCAGCAGCTTAACCGGGACAAGAAGTAACTATGGCTACACCTTC
TRBV14	TRBD1	NA	TRBJ1-2	CASSRGQGLYGYTF	TGTGCCAGCAGCCGCGGACAGGGCCTCTATGGCTACACCTTC
TRBV5-4	NA	NA	TRBJ1-3	CASSTQGSGNTIYF	TGTGCCAGCAGCACACAGGGATCTGGAAACACCATATATTTT
TRBV29-1	TRBD2	NA	TRBJ2-3	CSVGGPAGDITDTQYF	TGCAGCGTTGGGGGACCAGCGGGGGATATCACAGATACGCAGTATTTT
TRBV27	NA	NA	TRBJ1-2	CASSPQGYGYTF	TGTGCCAGCAGTCCACAGGGCTATGGCTACACCTTC
TRBV3-1/TRBV3-2	TRBD1	NA	TRBJ2-7	CASRRDRGYEQYF	TGTGCCAGCAGACGAGACAGGGGCTACGAGCAGTACTTC
TRBV9	TRBD2	NA	TRBJ2-7	CASSTQPTSGGSGEQYF	TGTGCCAGCAGCACTCAGCCCACTAGCGGGGGGTCGGGCGAGCAGTACTTC
TRBV11-2	NA	NA	TRBJ2-1	CASSFPVGGPSYNEQFF	TGTGCCAGCAGCTTCCCTGTTGGGGGCCCTTCTTACAATGAGCAGTTCTTC
TRBV5-1	TRBD1	NA	TRBJ2-1	CASSLGRGLNNEQFF	TGCGCCAGCAGCTTGGGCAGGGGGCTCAACAATGAGCAGTTCTTC
TRBV2	NA	NA	TRBJ2-2	CASEASNTGELFF	TGTGCCAGCGAAGCCTCGAACACCGGGGAGCTGTTTTTT
TRBV7-3	NA	NA	TRBJ2-5	CASSRGTRETQYF	TGTGCCAGCAGCAGAGGAACTAGGGAGACCCAGTACTTC
TRBV9	TRBD1	NA	TRBJ2-1	CASSRTGALSSYSEQFF	TGTGCCAGCAGCCGGACAGGGGCCCTTAGCTCCTACAGTGAGCAGTTCTTC
TRBV11-3	NA	few	TRBJ2-1	CASSLDSGYNEQFF	TGTGCCAGCAGCTTAGATTCGGGGTACAATGAGCAGTTCTTC
TRBV12-5	NA	NA	TRBJ2-7	CASGRLEGGEQYF	TGTGCTAGTGGGCGCTTGGAGGGAGGAGAGCAGTACTTC
TRBV12-5	TRBD2	NA	TRBJ2-1	CASGLSTSGRNEQFF	TGTGCTAGTGGTTTGTCGACTAGCGGTCGGAATGAGCAGTTCTTC
TRBV6-5	NA	NA	TRBJ1-3	CASSRTQGSGNTIYF	TGTGCCAGCAGCCGAACCCAGGGTTCTGGAAACACCATATATTTT
TRBV19	TRBD1	NA	TRBJ1-5	CASSSPRQGANQPQHF	TGTGCCAGTAGTAGCCCTCGACAGGGGGCAAATCAGCCCCAGCATTTT
TRBV6-2/TRBV6-3	NA	NA	TRBJ2-3	CASSWGTTDTQYF	TGTGCCAGCAGTTGGGGGACTACAGATACGCAGTATTTT
TRBV6-5	NA	NA	TRBJ2-7	CASSYTGTYEQYF	TGTGCCAGCAGTTACACAGGTACCTACGAGCAGTACTTC
TRBV27	TRBD1	NA	TRBJ2-7	CATQQVWDSSYEQYF	TGTGCCACCCAGCAGGTCTGGGACAGCTCCTACGAGCAGTACTTC
TRBV19	TRBD2	NA	TRBJ2-7	CASSIIGTSHYEQYF	TGTGCCAGTAGTATCATCGGGACTAGTCATTACGAGCAGTACTTC
TRBV30	NA	NA	TRBJ1-6	CAWKGAPDSPLHF	TGTGCCTGGAAAGGGGCACCGGATTCACCCCTCCACTTT
TRBV7-2	TRBD2	NA	TRBJ2-3	CASSLLAGAADTQYF	TGTGCCAGCAGCTTACTAGCGGGGGCAGCGGATACGCAGTATTTT
TRBV11-3	TRBD1	NA	TRBJ2-2	CASSLATGPNTGELFF	TGTGCCAGCAGCTTGGCGACAGGGCCGAACACCGGGGAGCTGTTTTTT
TRBV10-3	NA	NA	TRBJ2-7	CAISEVHRTYEQYF	TGTGCCATCAGTGAGGTTCACAGGACCTACGAGCAGTACTTC
TRBV7-9	TRBD1	once	TRBJ1-1	CASTNMNRGEAFF	TGTGCCAGCACTAACATGAACAGGGGCGAAGCTTTCTTT
TRBV5-6	NA	NA	TRBJ1-6	CASSLDGGTGNSPLHF	TGTGCCAGCAGCTTGGACGGGGGTACGGGGAATTCACCCCTCCACTTT
TRBV25-1	TRBD1	NA	TRBJ1-1	CASSEFFQLDRVISEAFF	TGTGCCAGCAGTGAATTTTTCCAACTAGACAGGGTTATTTCTGAAGCTTTCTTT
TRBV6-5	TRBD1	NA	TRBJ1-6	CASSRQGTNSPLHF	TGTGCCAGCAGTCGACAGGGAACCAATTCACCCCTCCACTTT
TRBV5-1	TRBD2	NA	TRBJ2-1	CASSLVVAGGPNEQFF	TGCGCCAGCAGCTTGGTTGTAGCGGGGGGGCCGAATGAGCAGTTCTTC
TRBV27	TRBD2	NA	TRBJ2-7	CASSQGGREQYF	TGTGCCAGCAGTCAGGGAGGGAGAGAGCAGTACTTC
TRBV2	TRBD1	NA	TRBJ1-2	CASRQGDGYTF	TGTGCCAGCAGACAGGGGGATGGCTACACCTTC
TRBV5-8	TRBD2	NA	TRBJ2-2	CASSSGLAGGPPNTGELFF	TGTGCCAGCAGCTCGGGACTAGCGGGGGGCCCTCCTAACACCGGGGAGCTGTTTTTT
TRBV7-2	NA	few	TRBJ1-1	CASSLYSLNTEAFF	TGTGCCAGCAGCTTGTACAGCTTGAACACTGAAGCTTTCTTT
TRBV5-1	NA	NA	TRBJ2-3	CASSLDPATPDTQYF	TGCGCCAGCAGCTTGGACCCAGCGACTCCGGATACGCAGTATTTT
TRBV15	NA	NA	TRBJ2-7	CATSRDGGSYEQYF	TGTGCCACCAGCAGAGATGGAGGTTCCTACGAGCAGTACTTC
TRBV9	TRBD1	NA	TRBJ2-1	CASSLETGTGVMNEQFF	TGTGCCAGCAGCCTTGAGACTGGGACAGGGGTAATGAATGAGCAGTTCTTC
TRBV9	NA	NA	TRBJ1-3	CASSVEEMGGKSSGNTIYF	TGTGCCAGCAGCGTAGAGGAGATGGGGGGGAAGAGCTCTGGAAACACCATATATTTT
TRBV6-2/TRBV6-3	TRBD1	NA	TRBJ1-2	CASSYLGQGDGYTF	TGTGCCAGCAGTTACCTCGGACAGGGGGATGGCTACACCTTC
TRBV5-1	NA	NA	TRBJ1-4	CASSYSTTNEKLFF	TGCGCCAGCAGCTATTCAACAACTAATGAAAAACTGTTTTTT
TRBV7-2	TRBD2	NA	TRBJ2-2	CASSPGLAGGPGGELFF	TGTGCCAGCAGCCCGGGACTAGCGGGGGGGCCAGGCGGGGAGCTGTTTTTT
TRBV11-3	TRBD1	NA	TRBJ1-6	CASSRDRTSPLHF	TGTGCCAGCAGTCGGGACAGGACTTCACCCCTCCACTTT
TRBV29-1	NA	NA	TRBJ1-1	CSVQAGYTKAFF	TGCAGCGTCCAGGCGGGTTACACCAAAGCTTTCTTT